Listed below are T cell receptor beta chains from one sample, sequenced in a study of blood T cell repertoires in COVID-19. Clones were read by immunoSEQ multiplex PCR, and TCRdb kept only the in-frame ones, dropping some. The sample has under 150,000 clones; more than 60% are singletons. The source material was peripheral blood. The receptors shown here come from a woman aged 45-65 years with active or convalescent COVID-19. Both conserved end residues are part of each CDR3. A D gene is named only where the DNA matches it firmly. Rows may omit the clone size; those that give it use once, few, many or a size class.

j_call clone_size v_call d_call cdr3_aa cdr3_nt
TRBJ1-1 . TRBV7-9 TRBD1 CASSFQTGTGTEAFF TGTGCCAGCAGCTTCCAGACAGGGACGGGCACTGAAGCTTTCTTT
TRBJ2-7 few TRBV5-6 TRBD2 CASSLGKREGEVMEYEQYF TGTGCCAGCAGCTTGGGGAAGCGGGAGGGGGAGGTTATGGAGTACGAGCAGTACTTC
TRBJ1-1 . TRBV2 . CASSAGLGNEAFF TGTGCCAGCAGTGCAGGACTGGGGAATGAAGCTTTCTTT
TRBJ2-3 . TRBV6-2/TRBV6-3 . CASSYQGNTDTQYF TGTGCCAGCAGTTACCAGGGGAACACAGATACGCAGTATTTT
TRBJ1-1 . TRBV9 . CASSVDPQGANTEAFF TGTGCCAGCAGCGTAGACCCCCAAGGGGCAAACACTGAAGCTTTCTTT
TRBJ2-5 . TRBV2 . CASSEVSGETQYF TGTGCCAGCAGTGAAGTCAGTGGAGAGACCCAGTACTTC
TRBJ2-1 . TRBV2 TRBD1 CASKRDREVDEQFF TGTGCCAGCAAAAGGGACAGGGAGGTCGATGAGCAGTTCTTC
TRBJ1-2 once TRBV12-3/TRBV12-4 . CASSFRTAYGYTF TGTGCCAGCAGTTTTCGGACAGCCTATGGCTACACCTTC
TRBJ2-7 once TRBV5-1 TRBD1 CASSNTGVSAYEQYF TGCGCCAGCAGCAACACAGGGGTGTCCGCCTACGAGCAGTACTTC
TRBJ2-4 once TRBV6-1 TRBD2 CASGRVVGLGNIQYF TGTGCCAGCGGGAGGGTAGTTGGCTTGGGAAACATTCAGTACTTC
TRBJ1-2 . TRBV19 . CASSPIMGGHGYTF TGTGCCAGTAGTCCTATTATGGGAGGCCATGGCTACACCTTC
TRBJ2-6 . TRBV5-1 . CASSYGTLSSGANVLTF TGCGCCAGCAGCTACGGGACACTGAGCTCTGGGGCCAACGTCCTGACTTTC
TRBJ1-2 few TRBV28 . CASSLGGEAGYTF TGTGCCAGCAGTTTAGGGGGGGAAGCTGGCTACACCTTC
TRBJ2-2 . TRBV30 TRBD2 CAWSSGGAFTGELFF TGTGCCTGGAGTAGCGGGGGGGCCTTCACCGGGGAGCTGTTTTTT
TRBJ1-3 . TRBV15 . CATSRRTVRDTIYF TGTGCCACCAGCAGGCGGACAGTCCGTGACACCATATATTTT
TRBJ2-1 . TRBV7-2 . CASSLGRLGREPKFF TGTGCCAGCAGCTTAGGTCGGCTCGGGCGGGAACCGAAGTTCTTC
TRBJ2-2 . TRBV7-3 TRBD1 CASSAGQGYTGELFF TGTGCCAGCAGCGCGGGACAGGGGTACACCGGGGAGCTGTTTTTT
TRBJ1-2 few TRBV5-1 TRBD1 CASTRTGAPHGYTF TGCGCCAGCACCCGGACAGGAGCACCCCATGGCTACACCTTC
TRBJ2-1 . TRBV3-1/TRBV3-2 . CASSQLVGEQFF TGTGCCAGCAGCCAACTAGTAGGCGAGCAGTTCTTC
TRBJ2-6 . TRBV4-3 TRBD1 CASSQTGSSGANVLTF TGCGCCAGCAGCCAGACAGGGTCCTCTGGGGCCAACGTCCTGACTTTC
TRBJ2-5 once TRBV28 TRBD1 CASTLTGLETQYF TGTGCCAGCACCCTGACAGGGTTGGAGACCCAGTACTTC
TRBJ2-5 . TRBV11-3 TRBD1 CASSPGTASGETQYF TGTGCCAGCAGCCCCGGGACAGCCTCGGGAGAGACCCAGTACTTC
TRBJ2-1 . TRBV15 TRBD2 CATSRDLAGDNEQFF TGTGCCACCAGCAGAGACCTAGCGGGGGACAATGAGCAGTTCTTC
TRBJ1-3 few TRBV3-1/TRBV3-2 TRBD1 CASSQVSTGQGNTIYF TGTGCCAGCAGCCAAGTCTCGACAGGGCAAGGAAACACCATATATTTT
TRBJ2-7 . TRBV24-1 TRBD2 CATSGGTYPYEQYF TGTGCCACCAGCGGGGGGACCTATCCCTACGAGCAGTACTTC
TRBJ1-1 once TRBV27 . CASSLRRGTEAFF TGTGCCAGCAGTTTAAGGAGAGGGACTGAAGCTTTCTTT
TRBJ2-1 . TRBV2 TRBD1 CASARQGNEQFF TGTGCCAGCGCACGACAGGGAAATGAGCAGTTCTTC
TRBJ1-1 few TRBV28 TRBD1 CASSSSGTGGGWTEAFF TGTGCCAGCAGTTCCTCCGGGACAGGGGGCGGGTGGACTGAAGCTTTCTTT
TRBJ1-1 . TRBV9 TRBD1 CASSVEQGSSAFF TGTGCCAGCAGCGTGGAACAGGGGAGTAGCGCTTTCTTT
TRBJ2-7 once TRBV2 TRBD1 CASSGQGGDEQYF TGTGCCAGCAGCGGACAGGGGGGCGACGAGCAGTACTTC
TRBJ2-1 . TRBV7-6 . CASSYGTLEQFF TGTGCCAGCAGCTACGGGACTCTTGAGCAGTTCTTC
TRBJ1-5 . TRBV20-1 TRBD1 CSASLTGPGQPQHF TGCAGTGCTAGTCTGACAGGGCCCGGACAGCCCCAGCATTTT